These 18 T cell receptor beta chains came from one sample sequenced in a study of radiation and T cells in renal cell carcinoma. Libraries were prepared by immunoSEQ multiplex PCR; TCRdb keeps only in-frame clonotypes and omits some of them. Here the sample spans about 78,000 clones, about nine tenths being singletons. Time point here: blood 4 weeks post-SBRT, at nephrectomy. Treatment reported: 15 Gy SBRT to primary tumor, nephrectomy 4 weeks later. Material: blood, obtained from a patient whose treatment included radiotherapy and nephrectomy. The receptors shown here come from a woman in her 70s with renal cell carcinoma.

Only one count was recorded for this clone. This chain connects TRBV30 to TRBJ1-2; the match to TRBD1 covers 9 bases. The germline V gene has CDR1 GTSNPN and CDR2 SVGIG (reference sequence). This CDR3 comprises 15 residues. V gave up 1 base and J gave up 2 bases; unmatched junction bases: 5. The DNA for the CDR3 is TGTGCCTGGAGTGCCCACAGGGGGCGCAACTATGGCTACACCTTC. As protein: CAWSAHRGRNYGYTF.

The chain combines TRBV7-3 with TRBJ2-2; D unresolved. Trimming took 1 base from V and 5 from J, leaving 8 bases between them. Germline CDR1 is SGHTA and CDR2 is FQGTGA. The CDR3 spans 14 residues. Written as DNA, the CDR3 is TGTGCCAGCAGCTTAAAATTAGCAACCGGGGAGCTGTTTTTT. Its translation is CASSLKLATGELFF.

In this sample, this clone turned up a few times. This chain connects TRBV20-1 to TRBJ1-1; D call uncertain. The V end was cut by 1 base, the J end by 3 bases, with 3 bases between. Germline V gene sequence: CDR1 DFQATT, CDR2 SNEGSKA (reference sequence). The CDR3 is 11 amino acids. The chain's CDR3 is CSARGHTEAFF. As DNA, the CDR3 is TGCAGTGCTAGAGGCCACACTGAAGCTTTCTTT.

V and J are TRBV6-6 and TRBJ1-2; 8 nucleotides match TRBD1. The CDR3 is made up of 16 amino acids. J lost 4 bases, V lost 7 bases, and 14 bases had no gene match. The germline V gene encodes CDR1 MNHNY and CDR2 SVGAGI (reference sequence). The CDR3 is CASTNSGGQGGYGYTF. DNA of the CDR3: TGTGCCAGCACCAACTCAGGGGGCCAGGGGGGCTATGGCTACACCTTC.

This clone was found once. This sequence joins TRBV19 and TRBJ2-3; either TRBD1 or TRBD2 may supply D (6 bases each). V shed 7 bases and J shed 6 bases, with 14 bases lying between them. CDR1 is LNHDA and CDR2 is SQIVND in the germline V gene (reference sequence). This CDR3 is built from 13 residues. The CDR3 loop reads CASKRGELDTQYF. CDR3 DNA sequence: TGTGCCAGTAAGAGGGGGGAGCTGGATACGCAGTATTTT.

V is TRBV30 and J is TRBJ1-1; a weak D match, TRBD1 (6 bases). The CDR3 spans 14 residues. The ends were cut back, 0 bases at V and 1 base at J, with 9 bases in the middle. Germline-derived CDR1 and CDR2 are GTSNPN and SVGIG (reference sequence). CDR3 in DNA: TGTGCCTGGAGTGTATCGGGGGCGAACACTGAAGCTTTCTTT. As protein: CAWSVSGANTEAFF. The variable domain in full, with the rest retrieved from reference TRBV30 and TRBJ1-1, is SQTIHQWPATLVQPVGSPLSLECTVEGTSNPNLYWYRQAAGRGLQLLFYSVGIGQISSEVPQNLSASRPQDRQFILSSKKLLLSDSGFYLCAWSVSGANTEAFFGQGTRLTVV.

In its sample, this clone was seen once. The rearrangement joins TRBV9 to TRBJ2-7; 8 bases agree with TRBD2. Germline loops: CDR1 SGDLS, CDR2 YYNGEE. The J segment lost 5 bases and the V segment lost 0 bases, leaving 13 bases of the junction unmatched. The CDR3 loop spans 17 amino acids. CDR3 bases: TGTGCCAGCAGCGTAGGCGGCGGGGGGACAACTAGGAACGAGCAGTACTTC. This gives the protein CASSVGGGGTTRNEQYF.

This chain uses TRBV7-9 with TRBJ2-7, with D perhaps TRBD2 (6 bases). The CDR3 is 12 residues long. With 9 bases removed from V and 9 bases from J, the gap between germline ends came to 18 bases. CDR1 and CDR2 from the germline V gene are SEHNR and FQNEAQ (reference sequence). The CDR3 nucleotides are TGTGCCAGTAACCTGGGAGGAGACAGGCAGTACTTC. Translation gives CASNLGGDRQYF. Supplemented by reference TRBV7-9 and TRBJ2-7, the full variable domain reads DTGVSQNPRHKITKRGQNVTFRCDPISEHNRLYWYRQTLGQGPEFLTYFQNEAQLEKSRLLSDRFSAERPKGSFSTLEIQRTEQGDSAMYLCASNLGGDRQYFGPGTRLTVT.

The V call is TRBV5-6, the J call TRBJ1-2, with D maybe TRBD1 (6 bases). Trimming shortened V by 2 bases and J by 4 bases, and 24 bases separated the two germline ends. Germline V lookup: CDR1 SGHDT, CDR2 YYEEEE. This CDR3 comprises 18 residues. The DNA of the CDR3 is TGTGCCAGCAGCTTAGGTAGGCGACAGGCTCCTAAGGGCTATGGCTACACCTTC. This sequence encodes CASSLGRRQAPKGYGYTF.

V gene TRBV6-6 combines with J gene TRBJ1-4; 9 bases are a match to TRBD1. From germline, CDR1 is MNHNY and CDR2 SVGAGI (reference sequence). With V trimmed by 6 bases and J by 7 bases, 6 bases remained unmatched. The CDR3 runs to 14 residues. The CDR3 DNA follows: TGTGCCAGCAGGCCCGGGACAGGGTCTGAAAAACTGTTTTTT. This sequence encodes CASRPGTGSEKLFF.

This chain links TRBV5-4 with TRBJ2-5, with 7 bases fitting TRBD2. Germline V CDR1 and CDR2: SGHNT, YYREEE (reference sequence). V lost 0 bases and J lost 5; bases outside the gene matches: 4. CDR3 length: 14 amino acids. In DNA form, the CDR3 reads TGTGCCAGCAGCTTGGACCCAGCGGGGGAGACCCAGTACTTC. Protein: CASSLDPAGETQYF.

The chain uses TRBV6-6 and TRBJ1-5, with 7 bases lining up with TRBD1. This CDR3 is 15 amino acids long. The germline gives CDR1 MNHNY, CDR2 SVGAGI (reference sequence). V lost 2 bases and J lost 6; bases outside the gene matches: 7. The CDR3 sequence: CASSYGTVDSQPQHF. The CDR3 region has the DNA TGTGCCAGCAGTTACGGGACAGTTGATAGTCAGCCCCAGCATTTT.

This clone was found a few times. The chain employs TRBV9 and TRBJ2-7; 8 positions match TRBD2. CDR3 length: 14 residues. Germline-derived CDR1 and CDR2 are SGDLS and YYNGEE. V lost 0 bases to trimming and J lost 2 bases; unmatched junction nucleotides: 1. Written as DNA, the CDR3 is TGTGCCAGCAGCGTAGGAGCGGGGGCCTACGAGCAGTACTTC. It specifies CASSVGAGAYEQYF.

This clone was seen just once. The CDR3 loop is CASSWGLTNTGELFF. The CDR3, as DNA: TGCGCCAGCAGCTGGGGGTTGACCAACACCGGGGAGCTGTTTTTT. V is TRBV5-1 and J is TRBJ2-2; D is tentatively TRBD1 or TRBD2 (5 bases each). The V and J ends lost 3 bases and 2 bases respectively, with 11 bases between them. Germline V lookup: CDR1 SGHRS, CDR2 YFSETQ. This CDR3 region has 15 residues.

The chain combines TRBV30 with TRBJ2-5, with D possibly matching TRBD2 (7 bases). The V end lost 4 bases, the J end lost 4 bases, and 13 bases lay between the germline ends. This CDR3 is 13 amino acids long. Per the germline V gene, CDR1 is GTSNPN and CDR2 is SVGIG (reference sequence). CDR3 residues: CAWNGGAGETQYF. The DNA of the CDR3 is TGTGCCTGGAATGGGGGGGCGGGAGAGACCCAGTACTTC. Full variable domain (remainder filled in from reference TRBV30 and TRBJ2-5): SQTIHQWPATLVQPVGSPLSLECTVEGTSNPNLYWYRQAAGRGLQLLFYSVGIGQISSEVPQNLSASRPQDRQFILSSKKLLLSDSGFYLCAWNGGAGETQYFGPGTRLLVL.

This clone was picked up one time. V usage is TRBV19 and J usage is TRBJ1-1; 8 bases are shared with TRBD1. Unmatched junction bases numbered 8, after V lost 3 bases and J lost 2 bases. This CDR3 is 16 amino acids long. CDR1 is LNHDA, CDR2 SQIVND, per germline (reference sequence). This chain's CDR3 is CASSIFPGTGNTEAFF. The CDR3 DNA follows: TGTGCCAGTAGTATCTTCCCCGGGACAGGCAACACTGAAGCTTTCTTT.

The V gene is TRBV15, the J gene TRBJ1-2; D possibly corresponds to TRBD1 (5 bases). Per the germline V gene, CDR1 is LNHNV and CDR2 is YYDKDF (reference sequence). V was shortened by 1 base and J by 3 bases, with 9 bases between the two germline ends. The CDR3 consists of 14 residues. The CDR3 DNA reads TGTGCCACCAGCAGAGTGGTGGGGGACTATGGCTACACCTTC. Protein sequence: CATSRVVGDYGYTF.

The rearrangement uses TRBV5-1 and TRBJ2-3; 12 positions match TRBD2. Germline CDR1 is SGHRS and CDR2 is YFSETQ. CDR3 size: 19 residues. V lost 4 bases to trimming and J lost 1 base; unmatched junction nucleotides: 13. In nucleotides, the CDR3 is TGCGCCAGCAGCCCTGGACTAGCGGGGAATAAGATTCGCACAGATACGCAGTATTTT. Translation: CASSPGLAGNKIRTDTQYF.